The 3 T cell receptor beta chains given below trace back to one sample, sequenced in a study of cytomegalovirus exposure and HLA in healthy donors. Only in-frame clones appear in the TCRdb table, and some are missing; sequencing was by immunoSEQ multiplex PCR. Of about 64,000 clones in the sample, approximately 95% were seen once. The sample was PBMCs. The receptors derive from a woman under 30 in good health and CMV-seropositive.

The chain carries TRBV30 and TRBJ1-1, with 9 bases identical to TRBD1. With 1 base clipped from V and 6 bases from J, the junction kept 18 bases outside the gene matches. There are 18 residues in the CDR3. Germline lookup yields CDR1 GTSNPN and CDR2 SVGIG (reference sequence). The CDR3 DNA sequence: TGTGCCTGGAGTGGAGGGGCGATAAAGGAACAGGGGGCCTCTGAAGCTTTCTTT. Protein: CAWSGGAIKEQGASEAFF. Complete variable domain (other parts from reference TRBV30 and TRBJ1-1): SQTIHQWPATLVQPVGSPLSLECTVEGTSNPNLYWYRQAAGRGLQLLFYSVGIGQISSEVPQNLSASRPQDRQFILSSKKLLLSDSGFYLCAWSGGAIKEQGASEAFFGQGTRLTVV.

The V call is TRBV7-6, the J call TRBJ2-5, with TRBD2 identical over 9 bases. Per germline, CDR1 SGHVS and CDR2 FNYEAQ. The CDR3 is 18 amino acids. Losses at the gene ends were 1 base for V and 3 bases for J; bases not matched to a gene: 12. The CDR3 is CASSLGVLAGRGKETQYF. In nucleotides, the CDR3 is TGTGCCAGCAGCTTAGGCGTCCTAGCGGGAAGAGGGAAAGAGACCCAGTACTTC. The variable domain in full, with the rest retrieved from reference TRBV7-6 and TRBJ2-5, is GAGVSQSPRYKVTKRGQDVALRCDPISGHVSLYWYRQALGQGPEFLTYFNYEAQQDKSGLPNDRFSAERPEGSISTLTIQRTEQRDSAMYRCASSLGVLAGRGKETQYFGPGTRLLVL.

CDR3 residues: CSVTGSQGYTF. The DNA for the CDR3 is TGCAGCGTGACAGGGTCTCAGGGCTACACCTTC. The chain links TRBV29-1 to TRBJ1-2, with 7 bases fitting TRBD1. This CDR3 is built from 11 residues. The germline V gene has CDR1 SQVTM and CDR2 ANQGSEA. V lost 6 bases to trimming and J lost 8 bases; unmatched junction nucleotides: 6.